The T cell receptor (beta chain) described here comes from a study of shared clonotypes between healthy human individuals. CD45RO negativity and positive selection for CCR7 defined naive CD8 cells, a population that excluded terminally differentiated effector memory CD45RA+ cells. Profiling relied on immunoSEQ multiplex PCR, and the TCRdb table lists in-frame clones only, not all of them. The data hold approximately 650,000 clones, with around 95% observed a single time. Per the germline V gene, CDR1 is MNHEY and CDR2 is SMNVEV (reference sequence). With 2 bases removed from V and 5 bases from J, the gap between germline ends came to 15 bases. This CDR3 has 15 residues. Notes on the study in general: It was the non-shared clonotypes that had lower generation probabilities than clonotypes shared by all four donors.

Remarks on this clone: Its antigen is currently unknown.

The chain has TRBV27 and TRBJ1-1; D is uncertain. The receptor comes from a woman aged 25 to 39 in good health. The sequencing sample was made of naive CD8+ T cells sorted from blood. The CDR3 bases are TGTGCCAGCAGTTTACGTTGGGCAGTGAGGACTGAAGCTTTCTTT. Amino acid sequence: CASSLRWAVRTEAFF.